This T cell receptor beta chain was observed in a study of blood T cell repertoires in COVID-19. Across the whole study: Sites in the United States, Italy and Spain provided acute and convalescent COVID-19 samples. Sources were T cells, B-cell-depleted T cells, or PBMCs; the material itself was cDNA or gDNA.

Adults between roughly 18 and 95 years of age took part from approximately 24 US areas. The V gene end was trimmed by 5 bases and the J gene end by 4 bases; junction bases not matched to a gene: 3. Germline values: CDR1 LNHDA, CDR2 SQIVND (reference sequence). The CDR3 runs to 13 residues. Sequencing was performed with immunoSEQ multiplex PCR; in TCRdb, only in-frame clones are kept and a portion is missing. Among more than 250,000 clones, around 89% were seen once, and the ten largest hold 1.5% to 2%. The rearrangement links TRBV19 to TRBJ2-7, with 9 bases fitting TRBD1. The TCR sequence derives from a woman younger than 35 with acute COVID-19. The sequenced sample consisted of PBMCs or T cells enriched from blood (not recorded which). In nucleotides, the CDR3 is TGTGCCAGTAGTCGGGACAGGGCGTACGAGCAGTACTTC. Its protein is CASSRDRAYEQYF.